This T cell receptor (beta chain) emerged from a study of STAT5B mutations in CD4+ large granular lymphocyte leukemia (dated by TCRdb to 2022 to 2024). Concerning the study at large: Among the healthy controls, the CDR3 'QG' motif was associated with a particular HLA allele. The study compared the TCRbeta repertoires of patients with CD4+ T-cell large granular lymphocyte leukemia against the TCRbeta repertoires of healthy blood donors. The purity of purified fractions was confirmed by flow cytometry on FACSCanto II or FACSVerse to exceed 95% among lymphocytes.

The immunoSEQ assay at survey resolution was used to sequence TCRbeta rearrangements from genomic DNA. Regarding the original processing steps: In the TCR sequencing data, the smallest productive clonotype frequency that could be detected was 2.59 x 10-5. Only productive TCRbeta rearrangements, meaning sequences that were complete and in-frame, were kept for the analyses. The clonality of each sample was calculated as Simpson clonality in the immunoSEQ Analyzer version 3.0. Clones were categorized by frequency as very rare, small, medium, large (1-20%) or hyperexpanded (>20%). OLGA 1.2.3 estimated generation probabilities, VDJtools produced V-gene circos plots, VDJdb was queried for specificities, and GLIPH identified CDR3 motifs. TCRdb obtained this table from immuneACCESS and retained in-frame rearrangements with V and J assigned. These tables miss some clones; where compared with another copy, unresolved V genes account for less than half of the shortfall, and the remainder is unexplained. From that table come the V and J calls and clone size; the DNA was used to work out D and trimming. The sample table shows about 30,000 clones, and about 81% are seen once. The ten largest clones add up to 2% to 3% of the sample.

Paper-wide results and their limitations: CD4-sorted patient repertoires appeared more clonal than healthy CD4+ repertoires, and this difference persisted after removing the putative leukemic clones. The data were not HLA-matched, and the higher clonality in CD4+ T-LGLL than in CD8+ T-LGLL could be due to the relatively small sample size. Main leukemic clonotypes were private to each patient, although over 20% of the main leukemic clonotypes were found at low frequency in the non-leukemic repertoires of other patients. TRBV06-family usage was enriched among the top patient clones (8/27) compared with healthy controls (2/35).

V is cut by 7 bases and J by 5 bases, and the space between the germline ends is 18 bases. Taken from cysteine to phenylalanine, the CDR3 has 14 residues. Only the CDR3 part of the read is kept: 42 bases, read in frame from the first base. The CDR1 and CDR2 encoded by the germline V gene are MNHEY and SVGAGI. Healthy controls were roughly 37 blood donors whose buffy coats came from the Finnish Red Cross blood service. All TCR-sequenced material derived from peripheral blood: patient blood samples and healthy donor buffy coats. Peripheral blood mononuclear cells were isolated by Ficoll-Hypaque gradient centrifugation. CD4+ cells were purified magnetically from the buffy coats of healthy controls. Genomic DNA was extracted with the Gentra Puregene Cell and Tissue kit and quantified on a Qubit 2.0 fluorometer. As to this clone: Its target antigen remains unknown. No qualities accompany the bases; no much larger clone lies one base away.

The receptor chain draws on TRBV6-5 and TRBJ2-7, with the D gene too uncertain to name. The sequenced sample consisted of CD4+ T cells from blood buffy coats. This receptor was identified in a human donor in good health. Read as DNA, the sequence is TGTGCCAGCACCCCATCCGGTGGCCTGAACGAGCAGTACTTC. Its protein product is CASTPSGGLNEQYF.